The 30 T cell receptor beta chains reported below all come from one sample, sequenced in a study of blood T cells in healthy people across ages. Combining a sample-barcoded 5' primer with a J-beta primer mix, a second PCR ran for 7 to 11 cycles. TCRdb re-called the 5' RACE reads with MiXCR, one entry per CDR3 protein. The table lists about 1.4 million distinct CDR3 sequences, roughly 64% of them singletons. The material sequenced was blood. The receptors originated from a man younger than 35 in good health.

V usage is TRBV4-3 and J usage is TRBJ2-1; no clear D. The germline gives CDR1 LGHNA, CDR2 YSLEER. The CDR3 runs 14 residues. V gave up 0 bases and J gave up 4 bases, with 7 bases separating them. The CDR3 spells CASSQDRVYNEQFF. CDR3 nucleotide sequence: TGCGCCAGCAGCCAAGACAGAGTGTACAATGAGCAGTTCTTC.

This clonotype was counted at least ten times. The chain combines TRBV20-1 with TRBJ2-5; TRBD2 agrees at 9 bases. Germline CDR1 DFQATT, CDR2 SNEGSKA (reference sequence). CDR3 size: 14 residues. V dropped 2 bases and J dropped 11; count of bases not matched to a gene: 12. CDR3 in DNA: TGCAGTGCTAGAAAGGACCTAGCGGGATTTGTGCAGTACTTC. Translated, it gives CSARKDLAGFVQYF.

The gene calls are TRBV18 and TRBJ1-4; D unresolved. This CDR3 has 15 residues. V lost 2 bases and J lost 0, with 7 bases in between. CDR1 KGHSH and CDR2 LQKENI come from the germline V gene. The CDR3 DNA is TGTGCCAGCTCACCAATAACAGCAACTAATGAAAAACTGTTTTTT. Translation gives CASSPITATNEKLFF.

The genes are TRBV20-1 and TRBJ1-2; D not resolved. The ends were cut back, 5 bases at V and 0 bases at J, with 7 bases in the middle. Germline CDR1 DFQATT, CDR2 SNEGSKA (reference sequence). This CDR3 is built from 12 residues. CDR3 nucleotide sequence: TGCAGTGCTTCCGCCCCTAACTATGGCTACACCTTC. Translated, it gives CSASAPNYGYTF.

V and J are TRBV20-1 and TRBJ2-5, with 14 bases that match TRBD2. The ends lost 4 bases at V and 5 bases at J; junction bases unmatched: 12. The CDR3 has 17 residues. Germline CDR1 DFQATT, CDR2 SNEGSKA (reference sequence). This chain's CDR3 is CSAIRLAGGLGRETQYF. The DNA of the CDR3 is TGCAGTGCTATCCGACTAGCGGGAGGGCTTGGGCGGGAGACCCAGTACTTC.

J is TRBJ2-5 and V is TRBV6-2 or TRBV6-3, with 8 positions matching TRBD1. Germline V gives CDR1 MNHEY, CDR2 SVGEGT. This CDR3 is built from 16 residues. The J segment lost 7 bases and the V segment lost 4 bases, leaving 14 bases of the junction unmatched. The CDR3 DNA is TGTGCCAGCAGTTCCGGGACAGGCCCACCAGGGGGGACCCAGTACTTC. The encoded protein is CASSSGTGPPGGTQYF.

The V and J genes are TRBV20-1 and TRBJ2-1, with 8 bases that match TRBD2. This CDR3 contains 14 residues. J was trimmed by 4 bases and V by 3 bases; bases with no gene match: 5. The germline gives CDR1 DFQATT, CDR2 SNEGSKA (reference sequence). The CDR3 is CSASPQRGYNEQFF. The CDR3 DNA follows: TGCAGTGCTAGTCCCCAGCGGGGGTACAATGAGCAGTTCTTC.

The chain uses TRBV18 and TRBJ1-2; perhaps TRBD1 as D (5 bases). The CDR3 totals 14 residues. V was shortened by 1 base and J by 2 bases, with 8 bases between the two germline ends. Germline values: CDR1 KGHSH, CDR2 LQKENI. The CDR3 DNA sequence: TGTGCCAGCTCACCACTGGGGGAGAACTATGGCTACACCTTC. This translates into CASSPLGENYGYTF.

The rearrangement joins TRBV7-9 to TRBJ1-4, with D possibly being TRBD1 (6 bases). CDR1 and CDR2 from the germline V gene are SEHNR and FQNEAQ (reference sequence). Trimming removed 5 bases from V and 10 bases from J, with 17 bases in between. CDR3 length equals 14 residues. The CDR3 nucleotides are TGTGCCAGCAGCACCCCCCAGGGGAGAGGAAAACTGTTTTTT. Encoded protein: CASSTPQGRGKLFF.

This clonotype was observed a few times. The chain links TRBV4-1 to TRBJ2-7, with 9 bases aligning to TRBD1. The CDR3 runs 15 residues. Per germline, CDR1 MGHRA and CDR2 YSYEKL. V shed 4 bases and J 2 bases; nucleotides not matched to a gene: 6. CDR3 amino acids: CASSLKDRGTYEQYF. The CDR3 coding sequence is TGCGCCAGCAGCCTCAAGGACAGGGGAACCTACGAGCAGTACTTC.

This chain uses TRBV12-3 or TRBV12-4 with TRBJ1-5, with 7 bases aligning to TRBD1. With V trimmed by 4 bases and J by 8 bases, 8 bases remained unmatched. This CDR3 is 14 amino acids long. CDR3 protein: CASSSRQGLKPQHF. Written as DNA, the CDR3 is TGTGCCAGCAGTTCCCGACAGGGTCTGAAGCCCCAGCATTTT.

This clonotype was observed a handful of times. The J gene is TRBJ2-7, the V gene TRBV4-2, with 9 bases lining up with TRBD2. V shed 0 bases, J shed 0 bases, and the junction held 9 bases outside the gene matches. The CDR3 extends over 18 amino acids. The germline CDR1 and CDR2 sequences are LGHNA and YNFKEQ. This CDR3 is CASSQEISGGINSYEQYF. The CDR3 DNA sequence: TGTGCCAGCAGCCAAGAGATTAGCGGGGGTATTAACTCCTACGAGCAGTACTTC.

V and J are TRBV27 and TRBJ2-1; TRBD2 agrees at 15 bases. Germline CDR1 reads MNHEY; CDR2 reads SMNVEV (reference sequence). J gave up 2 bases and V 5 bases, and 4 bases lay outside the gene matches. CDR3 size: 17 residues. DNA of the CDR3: TGTGCCAGCAGTCTCCGGACTAGCGGGGGGGCCTACAATGAGCAGTTCTTC. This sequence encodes CASSLRTSGGAYNEQFF.

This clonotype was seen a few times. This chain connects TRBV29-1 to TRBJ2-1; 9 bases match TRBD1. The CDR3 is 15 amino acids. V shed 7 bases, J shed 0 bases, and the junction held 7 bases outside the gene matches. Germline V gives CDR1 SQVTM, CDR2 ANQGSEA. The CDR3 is CSGDYRGPSYNEQFF. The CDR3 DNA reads TGCAGCGGGGACTACAGGGGGCCCTCCTACAATGAGCAGTTCTTC.

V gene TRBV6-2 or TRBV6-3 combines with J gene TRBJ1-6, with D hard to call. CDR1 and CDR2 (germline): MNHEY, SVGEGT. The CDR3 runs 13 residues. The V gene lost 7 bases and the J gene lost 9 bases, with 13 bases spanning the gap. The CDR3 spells CASTQVVVSPLHF. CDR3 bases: TGTGCCAGCACCCAGGTGGTCGTTTCACCCCTCCACTTT.

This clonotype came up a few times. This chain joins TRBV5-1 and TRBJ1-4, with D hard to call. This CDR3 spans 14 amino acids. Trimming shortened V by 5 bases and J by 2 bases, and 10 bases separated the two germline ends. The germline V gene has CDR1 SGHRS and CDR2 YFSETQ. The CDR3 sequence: CASSHGTTNEKLFF. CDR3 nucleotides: TGCGCCAGCAGTCACGGAACGACTAATGAAAAACTGTTTTTT.

This CDR3 is CASRDRGDRETQYF. The CDR3 DNA sequence: TGTGCCAGCAGAGACAGAGGGGATCGGGAGACCCAGTACTTC. The rearrangement joins TRBV6-2 or TRBV6-3 to TRBJ2-5; the D gene could be TRBD1 or TRBD2 (5 bases each). Germline V CDR1 and CDR2: MNHEY, SVGEGT. The CDR3 covers 14 residues. The germline V and J ends were trimmed by 6 bases and 5 bases, with 16 bases remaining between them.

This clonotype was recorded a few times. The CDR3 loop is CASSQLLAGEPYEQYF. The CDR3 DNA follows: TGCGCCAGCAGCCAATTATTAGCGGGAGAACCCTACGAGCAGTACTTC. The V gene is TRBV4-1, the J gene TRBJ2-7, with 9 bases identical to TRBD2. The ends lost 2 bases at V and 2 bases at J; junction bases unmatched: 7. The CDR3 consists of 16 residues. Looked up from germline, CDR1 is MGHRA and CDR2 is YSYEKL.

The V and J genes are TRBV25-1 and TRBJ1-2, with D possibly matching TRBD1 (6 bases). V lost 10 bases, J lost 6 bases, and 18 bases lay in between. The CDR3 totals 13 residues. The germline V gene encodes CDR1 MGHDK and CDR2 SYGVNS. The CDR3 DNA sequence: TGTGCCACCGCCAAGGGGGGAACGAATGGCTACACCTTC. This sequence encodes CATAKGGTNGYTF.

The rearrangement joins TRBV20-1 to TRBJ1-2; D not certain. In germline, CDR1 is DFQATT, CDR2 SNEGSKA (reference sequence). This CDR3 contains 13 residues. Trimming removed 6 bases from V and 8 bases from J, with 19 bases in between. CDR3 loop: CSASADSGSGYTF. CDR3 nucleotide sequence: TGCAGTGCGTCAGCCGATTCCGGTTCGGGCTACACCTTC.

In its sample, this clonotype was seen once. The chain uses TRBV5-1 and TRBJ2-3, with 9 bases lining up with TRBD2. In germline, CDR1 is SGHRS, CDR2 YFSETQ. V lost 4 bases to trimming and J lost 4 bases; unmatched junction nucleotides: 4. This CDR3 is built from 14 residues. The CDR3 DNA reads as TGCGCCAGCAGCACGGCGGGGGGGCCAGATACGCAGTATTTT. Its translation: CASSTAGGPDTQYF.

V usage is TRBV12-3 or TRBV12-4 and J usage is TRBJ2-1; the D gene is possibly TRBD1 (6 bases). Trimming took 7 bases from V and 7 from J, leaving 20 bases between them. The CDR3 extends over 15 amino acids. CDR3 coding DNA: TGTGCCAGCACCATTACCAGGGGCGCGGGTAATGAGCAGTTCTTC. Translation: CASTITRGAGNEQFF.

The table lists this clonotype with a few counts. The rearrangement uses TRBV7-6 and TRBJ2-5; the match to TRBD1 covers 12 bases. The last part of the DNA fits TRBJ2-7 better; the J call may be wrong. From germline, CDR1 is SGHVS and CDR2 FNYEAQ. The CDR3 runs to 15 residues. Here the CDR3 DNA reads TGTGCCAGCAGCTTAGCGGGGACAGGGGGCAACGAGCAGTACTTC. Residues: CASSLAGTGGNEQYF.

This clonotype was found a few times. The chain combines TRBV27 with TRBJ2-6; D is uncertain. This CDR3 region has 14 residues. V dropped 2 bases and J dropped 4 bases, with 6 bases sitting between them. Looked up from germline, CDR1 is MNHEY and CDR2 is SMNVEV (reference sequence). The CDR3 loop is CASSLQIGANVLTF. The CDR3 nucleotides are TGTGCCAGCAGTTTACAGATCGGGGCCAACGTCCTGACTTTC.

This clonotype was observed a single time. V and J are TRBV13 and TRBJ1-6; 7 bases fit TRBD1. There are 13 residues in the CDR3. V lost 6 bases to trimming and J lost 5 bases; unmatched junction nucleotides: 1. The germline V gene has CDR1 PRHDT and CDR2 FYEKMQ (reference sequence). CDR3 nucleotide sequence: TGTGCCAGCAGGACAGGGCATAATTCACCCCTCCACTTT. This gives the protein CASRTGHNSPLHF.

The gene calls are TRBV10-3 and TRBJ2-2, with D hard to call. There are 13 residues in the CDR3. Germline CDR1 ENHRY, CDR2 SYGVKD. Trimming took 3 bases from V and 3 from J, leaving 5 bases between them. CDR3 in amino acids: CAISDRDTGELFF. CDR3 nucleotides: TGTGCCATCAGTGATCGGGACACCGGGGAGCTGTTTTTT.

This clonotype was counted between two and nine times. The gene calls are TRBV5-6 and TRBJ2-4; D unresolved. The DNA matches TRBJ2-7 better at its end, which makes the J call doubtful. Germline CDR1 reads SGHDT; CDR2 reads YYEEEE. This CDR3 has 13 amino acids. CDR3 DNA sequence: TGTGCCAGCAGCTTTAGAAAAAGCCACGAGCAGTACTTC. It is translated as CASSFRKSHEQYF.

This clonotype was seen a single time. The CDR3: CASSKGGGKYNEQFF. DNA of the CDR3: TGTGCCAGCAGCAAGGGGGGGGGCAAATACAATGAGCAGTTCTTC. The chain links TRBV21-1 to TRBJ2-1; the table calls TRBD1, which could not be checked here. TRBV21-1 is assigned pseudogene status. This CDR3 has 15 amino acids.

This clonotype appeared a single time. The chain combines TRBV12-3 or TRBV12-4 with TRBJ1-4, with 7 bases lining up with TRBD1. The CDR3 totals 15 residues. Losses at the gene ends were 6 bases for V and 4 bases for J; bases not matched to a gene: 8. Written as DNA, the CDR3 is TGTGCCAGCAGCTCGAGGGCAGGGGGTAATGAAAAACTGTTTTTT. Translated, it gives CASSSRAGGNEKLFF.

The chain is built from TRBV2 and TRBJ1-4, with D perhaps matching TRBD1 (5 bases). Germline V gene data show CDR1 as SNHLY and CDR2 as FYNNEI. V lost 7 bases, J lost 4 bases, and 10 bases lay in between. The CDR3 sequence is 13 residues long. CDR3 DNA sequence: TGTGCCAGCAAGGGACGGAATAATGAAAAACTGTTTTTT. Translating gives CASKGRNNEKLFF. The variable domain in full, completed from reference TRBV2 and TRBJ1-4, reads EPEVTQTPSHQVTQMGQEVILRCVPISNHLYFYWYRQILGQKVEFLVSFYNNEISEKSEIFDDQFSVERPDGSNFTLKIRSTKLEDSAMYFCASKGRNNEKLFFGSGTQLSVL.